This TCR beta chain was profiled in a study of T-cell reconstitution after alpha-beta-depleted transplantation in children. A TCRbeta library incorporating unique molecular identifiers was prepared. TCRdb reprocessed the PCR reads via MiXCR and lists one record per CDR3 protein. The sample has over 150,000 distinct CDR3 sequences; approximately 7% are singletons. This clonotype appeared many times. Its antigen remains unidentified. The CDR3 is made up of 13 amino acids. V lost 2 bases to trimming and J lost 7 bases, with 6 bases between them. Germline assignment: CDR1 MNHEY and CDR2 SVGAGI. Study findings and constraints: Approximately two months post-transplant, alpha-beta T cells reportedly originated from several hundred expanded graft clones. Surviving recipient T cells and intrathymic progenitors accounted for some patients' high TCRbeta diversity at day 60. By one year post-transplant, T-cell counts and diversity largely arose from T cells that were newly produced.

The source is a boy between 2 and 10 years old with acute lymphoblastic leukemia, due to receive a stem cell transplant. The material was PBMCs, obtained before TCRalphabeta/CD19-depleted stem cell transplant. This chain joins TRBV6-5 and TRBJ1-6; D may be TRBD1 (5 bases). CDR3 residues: CASSYAGNSPLHF. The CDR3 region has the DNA TGTGCCAGCAGTTACGCAGGGAATTCACCCCTCCACTTT.